The rows below give T cell receptor beta chains drawn from one sample of a study of blood T cell repertoires in COVID-19. Produced via immunoSEQ multiplex PCR; TCRdb's table is partial and in-frame only. The sample includes 400,000 or so clones, 75% to 90% of them seen just once. Sequencing input: PBMCs or T cells enriched from blood (not recorded which). The receptors originated from a man aged 25-45 years who had recovered from COVID-19. CDR3s include the opening cysteine and the closing phenylalanine or tryptophan. A D gene is named only where the DNA matches it firmly. Only some rows state a clone size, as once, few, many or a class for expanded clones.

TRBV5-1	TRBJ2-1	TRBD2	few	TGCGCCAGCAGCTCTAGCGGGAATAACTACAATGAGCAGTTCTTC	CASSSSGNNYNEQFF
TRBV30	TRBJ1-4	.	.	TGTGCCTGGAGTGTGGGGGGGGCAGGGGAAAAACTGTTTTTT	CAWSVGGAGEKLFF
TRBV3-1/TRBV3-2	TRBJ2-3	.	.	TGTGCCAGCAGCCCCCGTGGCGGGACAGATACGCAGTATTTT	CASSPRGGTDTQYF
TRBV4-1	TRBJ2-6	.	.	TGCGCCAGCAGCCAAGAGGTTGCAGCTGGGGCCAACGTCCTGACTTTC	CASSQEVAAGANVLTF
TRBV28	TRBJ2-1	TRBD1	.	TGTGCCAGCAGGGACAGGGAGGCCTACAATGAGCAGTTCTTC	CASRDREAYNEQFF
TRBV7-6	TRBJ1-1	TRBD1	.	TGTGCCAGCAGCTCCGGACAGGGCCTGAACACTGAAGCTTTCTTT	CASSSGQGLNTEAFF
TRBV28	TRBJ1-2	.	once	TGTGCCAGCAGTTCGCAGGGCCTCTATGGCTACACCTTC	CASSSQGLYGYTF
TRBV7-6	TRBJ1-4	TRBD1	.	TGTGCCAGCAGCCCTACGTTGACCGGGACAGTTAATGAAAAACTGTTTTTT	CASSPTLTGTVNEKLFF
TRBV7-3	TRBJ1-5	.	.	TGTGCCAGCAGCTTAAATCATGGGGACAACCCGCATTTT	CASSLNHGDNPHF
TRBV10-3	TRBJ2-3	TRBD2	.	TGTGCCATCAGCACTAGCGGGAGCACAGATACGCAGTATTTT	CAISTSGSTDTQYF
TRBV7-2	TRBJ2-1	.	.	TGTGCCAGCAGACTAGGGACTTCTAATGAGCAGTTCTTC	CASRLGTSNEQFF
TRBV18	TRBJ1-6	TRBD1	.	TGTGCCAGCTCACCGCGGACAGGGGATAATTCACCCCTCCACTTT	CASSPRTGDNSPLHF
TRBV28	TRBJ2-7	.	few	TGTGCCAGCAGTTCTCCCCTTCTGACAGTTTCCTACGAGCAGTACTTC	CASSSPLLTVSYEQYF
TRBV30	TRBJ1-2	TRBD1	.	TGTGCCTGGAGTGTAGGGGGCGGCTACACCTTC	CAWSVGGGYTF
TRBV7-2	TRBJ1-1	.	.	TGTGCCAGCAGCCCCCTCGGGGAGGGATGGTCCACTGAAGCTTTCTTT	CASSPLGEGWSTEAFF
TRBV7-9	TRBJ1-1	.	.	TGTGCCAGCAGCTTAAATCACAGGGACACTGAAGCTTTCTTT	CASSLNHRDTEAFF
TRBV28	TRBJ2-5	TRBD1	.	TGTGCCAGCAGTTTTAACGGACAGGGGGCAGGGGAGACCCAGTACTTC	CASSFNGQGAGETQYF
TRBV2	TRBJ1-2	TRBD1	few	TGTGCCAGCAGTCTGAACTCAGGGGGCGGCTATGGCTACACCTTC	CASSLNSGGGYGYTF
TRBV4-1	TRBJ2-2	TRBD1	.	TGCGCCAGCAGCCAAGAGGGGACAGCGAACACCGGGGAGCTGTTTTTT	CASSQEGTANTGELFF
TRBV20-1	TRBJ2-1	.	.	TGCAGTATCCTACCGGGACACGAGCAGTTCTTC	CSILPGHEQFF
TRBV24-1	TRBJ1-6	.	.	TGTGCCACCCCACTCGGGTCTTTGGAGCACTTT	CATPLGSLEHF
TRBV30	TRBJ2-7	.	.	TGTGCCTGGAGTAGAGGCAGGGACTACGAGCAGTACTTC	CAWSRGRDYEQYF
TRBV19	TRBJ1-5	.	.	TGTGCCAGTAGTATAGGAGATTATAGCAATCAGCCCCAGCATTTT	CASSIGDYSNQPQHF
TRBV2	TRBJ1-5	TRBD1	few	TGTGCCAGCAGACCTGGGACAGTAGGGCAGCCCCAGCATTTT	CASRPGTVGQPQHF
TRBV3-1/TRBV3-2	TRBJ1-4	.	.	TGTGCCAGCAGCCAAGCTGGGGGGGAAAAACTGTTTTTT	CASSQAGGEKLFF
TRBV6-4	TRBJ2-1	.	.	TGTGCCAGCAGCAGGGAAGCCTACAATGAGCAGTTCTTC	CASSREAYNEQFF
TRBV5-1	TRBJ2-1	.	.	TGCGCCAGCAGCTTGGATGTGACTACGAACAATGAGCAGTTCTTC	CASSLDVTTNNEQFF
TRBV19	TRBJ1-5	.	.	TGTGCCAGTAGTATCAACGTACTAGCAATAAGCAATCAGCCCCAGCATTTT	CASSINVLAISNQPQHF
TRBV9	TRBJ2-3	TRBD1	.	TGTGCCAGCAGCGTAGCTACTGGGACAGCTAGCACAGATACGCAGTATTTT	CASSVATGTASTDTQYF
TRBV27	TRBJ1-2	TRBD1	.	TGTGCCAGCAGTGGACAGGGGGCACACTATGGCTACACCTTC	CASSGQGAHYGYTF